Below, 9 T cell receptor beta chains from the same sample are listed, as sequenced in a study of blood T cell repertoires in COVID-19. Method: immunoSEQ multiplex PCR; TCRdb's copy keeps in-frame clones and lacks some. The top ten hold 1% to 1.3% of the sample, which has 290,000 or so clones, 75% to 95% seen once. Sample: PBMCs or T cells enriched from blood (not recorded which). The receptors come from a woman between 25 and 40 years old who had recovered from COVID-19.

The chain joins TRBV7-2 to TRBJ1-1; 9 bases align to TRBD1. From germline, CDR1 is SGHTA and CDR2 FQGNSA. The trim removed 1 base at V and 11 bases at J, leaving 5 bases unmatched. CDR3 length equals 13 residues. CDR3 coding DNA: TGTGCCAGCAGCTTAGGAAGGGACAGGGAGGCTTTCTTT. Its protein is CASSLGRDREAFF.

This clone has only one observation. The chain joins TRBV30 to TRBJ1-2; the match to TRBD1 covers 8 bases. V dropped 3 bases and J dropped 5; count of bases not matched to a gene: 5. This CDR3 has 13 amino acids. Germline V gene lookup returns CDR1 GTSNPN and CDR2 SVGIG (reference sequence). The CDR3 DNA reads TGTGCCTGGAGAGGGACAGGCAAGTATGGCTACACCTTC. Its protein is CAWRGTGKYGYTF. The full variable domain, completed using reference TRBV30 and TRBJ1-2, is SQTIHQWPATLVQPVGSPLSLECTVEGTSNPNLYWYRQAAGRGLQLLFYSVGIGQISSEVPQNLSASRPQDRQFILSSKKLLLSDSGFYLCAWRGTGKYGYTFGSGTRLTVV.

The chain carries TRBV6-2 or TRBV6-3 and TRBJ2-5; 11 nucleotides match TRBD1. Germline trimming cut 2 bases from V and 4 bases from J; bases unmatched to any gene: 0. From germline, CDR1 is MNHEY and CDR2 SVGEGT. The CDR3 is 14 amino acids. CDR3 bases: TGTGCCAGCAGTTACGGGACAGGGGGAGAGACCCAGTACTTC. Its protein is CASSYGTGGETQYF.

The chain links TRBV28 to TRBJ1-1; D unresolved. Trimming took off 5 bases at V and 4 bases at J, with 20 bases between the two ends. The CDR3 length is 16 residues. Looked up from germline, CDR1 is MDHEN and CDR2 is SYDVKM. The chain's CDR3 is CASSPWVSRGGTEAFF. In DNA form, the CDR3 reads TGTGCCAGCAGTCCCTGGGTTTCGCGGGGTGGCACTGAAGCTTTCTTT.

V usage is TRBV5-5 and J usage is TRBJ1-4; TRBD1 matches at 10 bases. Looked up from germline, CDR1 is SGHKS and CDR2 is YYEKEE (reference sequence). The trim removed 4 bases at V and 5 bases at J, leaving 5 bases unmatched. This CDR3 is built from 15 residues. As DNA, the CDR3 is TGTGCCAGCAGCCTACCGGGACAGGGGAATGAAAAACTGTTTTTT. It codes for CASSLPGQGNEKLFF. The variable domain in full, with the rest retrieved from reference TRBV5-5 and TRBJ1-4, is DAGVTQSPTHLIKTRGQQVTLRCSPISGHKSVSWYQQVLGQGPQFIFQYYEKEERGRGNFPDRFSARQFPNYSSELNVNALLLGDSALYLCASSLPGQGNEKLFFGSGTQLSVL.

The V call is TRBV3-1 (or the pseudogene TRBV3-2), the J call TRBJ2-7; D gene uncertain. The CDR3 runs 15 residues. CDR1 and CDR2 (germline): LGHDT, YNNKEL (reference sequence). The germline V and J ends were trimmed by 1 base and 0 bases, with 10 bases remaining between them. In nucleotides, the CDR3 is TGTGCCAGCAGCCAAGGGTCCAGAAGCTCCTACGAGCAGTACTTC. This codes for CASSQGSRSSYEQYF.

The table lists this clone with a count of one. This chain links TRBV7-2 with TRBJ2-7; D perhaps matches TRBD2 (5 bases). Between the trimmed V and J ends, which lost 5 bases and 3 bases, there was a span of 11 bases. Germline CDR1 reads SGHTA; CDR2 reads FQGNSA. The CDR3 loop spans 13 amino acids. CDR3 coding DNA: TGTGCCAGCAGCCCCATCCGGGACTACGAGCAGTACTTC. Amino acids: CASSPIRDYEQYF.

V usage is TRBV18 and J usage is TRBJ2-5; D might be TRBD2 (5 bases). CDR1 KGHSH and CDR2 LQKENI come from the germline V gene. The V gene lost 1 base and the J gene lost 4 bases, with 16 bases spanning the gap. This CDR3 is built from 16 residues. CDR3 region: CASSPLFEWTGETQYF. In nucleotides, the CDR3 is TGTGCCAGCTCACCACTTTTCGAATGGACTGGAGAGACCCAGTACTTC.

This chain connects TRBV4-3 to TRBJ1-4; D is possibly TRBD1 (5 bases). Trimming removed 0 bases at V and 0 bases at J, with 11 bases between. Per the germline V gene, CDR1 is LGHNA and CDR2 is YSLEER. This CDR3 spans 17 amino acids. CDR3 in amino acids: CASSQDSGGATNEKLFF. The DNA of the CDR3 is TGCGCCAGCAGCCAAGATTCGGGGGGAGCAACTAATGAAAAACTGTTTTTT.